The entry that follows covers one TCR beta chain sequence. What it binds is unknown. TCRdb re-derived calls from the 5' RACE reads in MiXCR, one entry per CDR3 protein. This sample yields approximately 250,000 distinct CDR3 sequences, of which roughly 17% are seen a single time; around a fifth belongs to the top ten. Trimming removed 1 base from V and 2 bases from J; junction bases left unmatched: 5. The V gene's germline CDR1 is KGHSH and CDR2 LQKENI. The CDR3 sequence is 16 residues long. This entry comes from a study of T-cell memory formation after mild COVID-19. The study's findings and limits: Most CD4+ clones that shrank were in CM and EM, while CD8+ ones turned up in EMRA.

Sequenced: PBMCs or a T cell subset sorted from them (not recorded which). The source of this sequence is a man aged 18 to 35 who had mild COVID-19 (a few samples of this study predate the infection). Cell type and time point are not known. The chain links TRBV18 to TRBJ2-7, with 10 nucleotides matching TRBD2. The CDR3 DNA reads as TGTGCCAGCTCACCACTGGAGCGGGGGGGCCCCTACGAGCAGTACGTC. The encoded protein is CASSPLERGGPYEQYV.